The present entry profiles one T cell receptor beta chain with its context. How the authors handled the data: Estimation of nucleated cell counts relied on the amplification of reference gene primers. The protocol was immunoSEQ multiplex PCR, while the TCRdb copy is restricted to in-frame clones and leaves out a portion. The V and J calls and clone size are taken from that table; D and trimming were inferred from the DNA. Among 26,000 or so clones listed, about 91% were seen once. The data were obtained in a study of blood T cell repertoires in COVID-19. The wider study: From the United States, Italy and Spain came samples of acute and convalescent COVID-19. T cells, B-cell-depleted T cells, or PBMCs supplied cDNA or gDNA.

CDR1 and CDR2 from the germline V gene are MNHEY and SMNVEV (reference sequence). The CDR3 is made up of 13 amino acids. The V gene lost 10 bases and the J gene lost 0 bases, with 10 bases spanning the gap. The source is a human donor with active COVID-19. The donor label of this sample is uncertain. The chain is built from TRBV27 and TRBJ1-3; tentative D call: TRBD1 (5 bases). The sample was peripheral blood. CDR3 bases: TGTGCCACCTCCGGGGGCTCTGGAAACACCATATATTTT. Protein product: CATSGGSGNTIYF.